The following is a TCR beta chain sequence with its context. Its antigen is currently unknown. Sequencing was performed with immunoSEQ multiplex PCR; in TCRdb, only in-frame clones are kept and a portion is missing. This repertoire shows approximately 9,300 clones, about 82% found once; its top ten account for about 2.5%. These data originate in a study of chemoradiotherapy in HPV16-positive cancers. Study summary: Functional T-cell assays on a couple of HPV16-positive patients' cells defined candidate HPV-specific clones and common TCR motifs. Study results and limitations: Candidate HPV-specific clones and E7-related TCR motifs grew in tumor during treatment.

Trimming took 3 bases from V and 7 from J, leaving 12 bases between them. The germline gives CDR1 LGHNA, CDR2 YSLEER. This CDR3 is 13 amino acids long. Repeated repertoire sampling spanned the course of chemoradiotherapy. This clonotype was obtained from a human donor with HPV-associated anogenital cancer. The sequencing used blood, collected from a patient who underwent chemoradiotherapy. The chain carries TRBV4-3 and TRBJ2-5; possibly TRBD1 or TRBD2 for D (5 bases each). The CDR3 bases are TGCGCCAGCAGCCAGGGCCCTGGGGGGACCCAGTACTTC. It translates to CASSQGPGGTQYF.